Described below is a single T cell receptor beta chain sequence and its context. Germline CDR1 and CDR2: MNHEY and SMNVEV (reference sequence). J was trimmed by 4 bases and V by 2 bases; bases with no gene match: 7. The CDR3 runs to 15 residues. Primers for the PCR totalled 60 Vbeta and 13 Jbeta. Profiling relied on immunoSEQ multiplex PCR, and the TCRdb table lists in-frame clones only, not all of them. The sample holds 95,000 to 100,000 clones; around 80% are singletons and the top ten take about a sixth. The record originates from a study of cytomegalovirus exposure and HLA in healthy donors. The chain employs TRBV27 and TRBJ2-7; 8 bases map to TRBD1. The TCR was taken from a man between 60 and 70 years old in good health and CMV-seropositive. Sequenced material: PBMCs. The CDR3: CASSLGPGGGYEQYF. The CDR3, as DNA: TGTGCCAGCAGTTTAGGGCCAGGGGGCGGGTACGAGCAGTACTTC.